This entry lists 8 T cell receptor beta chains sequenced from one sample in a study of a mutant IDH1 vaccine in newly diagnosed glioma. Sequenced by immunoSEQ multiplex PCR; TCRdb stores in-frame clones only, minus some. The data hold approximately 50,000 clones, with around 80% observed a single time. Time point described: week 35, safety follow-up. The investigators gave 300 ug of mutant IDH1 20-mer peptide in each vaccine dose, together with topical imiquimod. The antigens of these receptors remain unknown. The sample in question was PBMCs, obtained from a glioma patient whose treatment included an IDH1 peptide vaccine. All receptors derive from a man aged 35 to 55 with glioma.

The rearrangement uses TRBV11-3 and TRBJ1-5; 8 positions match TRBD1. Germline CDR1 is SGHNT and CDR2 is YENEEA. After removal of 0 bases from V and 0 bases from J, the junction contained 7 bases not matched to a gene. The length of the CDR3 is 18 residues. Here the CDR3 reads CASSLDDRGSYSNQPQHF. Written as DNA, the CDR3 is TGTGCCAGCAGCTTAGATGACAGGGGCTCCTATAGCAATCAGCCCCAGCATTTT.

As DNA, the CDR3 is TGTGCCTGGTTACTAGCGGGGGGTTACCGACACTACGAGCAGTACTTC. This encodes CAWLLAGGYRHYEQYF. The chain employs TRBV30 and TRBJ2-7, with 12 bases matching TRBD2. Germline CDR1 GTSNPN, CDR2 SVGIG (reference sequence). The J segment lost 3 bases and the V segment lost 5 bases, leaving 11 bases of the junction unmatched. The CDR3 is 16 residues long.

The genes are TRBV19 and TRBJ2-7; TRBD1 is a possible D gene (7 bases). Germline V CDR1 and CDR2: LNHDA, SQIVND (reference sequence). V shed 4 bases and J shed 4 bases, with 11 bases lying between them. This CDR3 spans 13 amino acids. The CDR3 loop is CASSTRGVYEQYF. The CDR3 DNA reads TGTGCCAGTAGTACCAGGGGGGTTTACGAGCAGTACTTC.

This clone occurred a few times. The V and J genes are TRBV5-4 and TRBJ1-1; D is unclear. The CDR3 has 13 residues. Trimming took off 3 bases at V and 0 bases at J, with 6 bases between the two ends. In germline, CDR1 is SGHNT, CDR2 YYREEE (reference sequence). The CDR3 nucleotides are TGTGCCAGCAGCTCGGACGTGAACACTGAAGCTTTCTTT. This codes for CASSSDVNTEAFF.

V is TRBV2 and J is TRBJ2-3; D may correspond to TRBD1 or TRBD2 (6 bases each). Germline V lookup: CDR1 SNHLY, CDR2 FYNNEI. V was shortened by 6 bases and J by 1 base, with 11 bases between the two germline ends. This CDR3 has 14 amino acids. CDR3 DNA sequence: TGTGCCAGCAGGGGGGGCACAGGCACAGATACGCAGTATTTT. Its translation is CASRGGTGTDTQYF.

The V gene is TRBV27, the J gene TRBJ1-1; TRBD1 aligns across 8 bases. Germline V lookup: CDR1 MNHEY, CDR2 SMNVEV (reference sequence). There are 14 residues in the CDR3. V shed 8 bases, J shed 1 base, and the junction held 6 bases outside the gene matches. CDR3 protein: CASGDRRPNTEAFF. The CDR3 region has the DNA TGTGCCAGCGGGGACAGGAGACCGAACACTGAAGCTTTCTTT.

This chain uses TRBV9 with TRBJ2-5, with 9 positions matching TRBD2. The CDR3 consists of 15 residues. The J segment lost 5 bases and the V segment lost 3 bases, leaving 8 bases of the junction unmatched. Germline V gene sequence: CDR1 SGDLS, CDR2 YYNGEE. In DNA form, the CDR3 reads TGTGCCAGCAGCGAGGATAGCGGGGGCGGGGAGACCCAGTACTTC. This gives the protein CASSEDSGGGETQYF.

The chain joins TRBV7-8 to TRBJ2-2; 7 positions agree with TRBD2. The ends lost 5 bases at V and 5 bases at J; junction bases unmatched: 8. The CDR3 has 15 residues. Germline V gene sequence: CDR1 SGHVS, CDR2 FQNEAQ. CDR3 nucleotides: TGTGCCAGCAGCCCGGGGGGAGGGAGGACCGGGGAGCTGTTTTTT. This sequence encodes CASSPGGGRTGELFF. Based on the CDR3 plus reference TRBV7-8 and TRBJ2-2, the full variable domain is GAGVSQSPRYKVAKRGQDVALRCDPISGHVSLFWYQQALGQGPEFLTYFQNEAQLDKSGLPSDRFFAERPEGSVSTLKIQRTQQEDSAVYLCASSPGGGRTGELFFGEGSRLTVL.